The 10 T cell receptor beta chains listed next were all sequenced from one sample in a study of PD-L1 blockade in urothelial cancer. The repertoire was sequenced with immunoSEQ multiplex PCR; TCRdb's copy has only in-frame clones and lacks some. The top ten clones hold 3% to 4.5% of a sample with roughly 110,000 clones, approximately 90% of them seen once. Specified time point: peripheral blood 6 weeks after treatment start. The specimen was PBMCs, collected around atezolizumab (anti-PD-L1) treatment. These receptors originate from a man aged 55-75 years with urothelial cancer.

CDR3 sequence: CASSPANRGGGETQYF. The CDR3 DNA reads as TGTGCCAGCTCACCGGCGAACAGGGGCGGAGGAGAGACCCAGTACTTC. This chain links TRBV18 with TRBJ2-5; 7 bases match TRBD1. This CDR3 comprises 16 residues. V gave up 3 bases and J gave up 4 bases; unmatched junction bases: 11. CDR1 and CDR2 (germline): KGHSH, LQKENI.

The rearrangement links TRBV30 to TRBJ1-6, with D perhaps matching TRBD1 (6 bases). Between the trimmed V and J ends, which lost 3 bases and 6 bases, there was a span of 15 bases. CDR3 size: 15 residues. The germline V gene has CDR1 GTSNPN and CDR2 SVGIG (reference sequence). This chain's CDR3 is CAWRGQGWGNSPLHF. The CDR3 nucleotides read TGTGCCTGGAGGGGCCAGGGGTGGGGTAATTCACCCCTCCACTTT.

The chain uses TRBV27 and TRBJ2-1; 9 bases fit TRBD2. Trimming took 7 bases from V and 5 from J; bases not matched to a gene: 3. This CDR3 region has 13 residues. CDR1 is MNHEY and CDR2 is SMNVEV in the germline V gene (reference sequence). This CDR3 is CASNLAGNNEQFF. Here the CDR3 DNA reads TGTGCCAGCAACCTAGCGGGAAACAATGAGCAGTTCTTC.

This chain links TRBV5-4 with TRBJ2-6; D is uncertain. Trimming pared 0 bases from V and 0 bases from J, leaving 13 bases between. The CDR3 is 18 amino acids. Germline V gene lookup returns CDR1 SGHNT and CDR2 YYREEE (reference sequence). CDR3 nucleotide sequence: TGTGCCAGCAGCTTGGAGACACTCATTCTCTCTGGGGCCAACGTCCTGACTTTC. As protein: CASSLETLILSGANVLTF. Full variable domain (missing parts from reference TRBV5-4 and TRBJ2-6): ETGVTQSPTHLIKTRGQQVTLRCSSQSGHNTVSWYQQALGQGPQFIFQYYREEENGRGNFPPRFSGLQFPNYSSELNVNALELDDSALYLCASSLETLILSGANVLTFGAGSRLTVL.

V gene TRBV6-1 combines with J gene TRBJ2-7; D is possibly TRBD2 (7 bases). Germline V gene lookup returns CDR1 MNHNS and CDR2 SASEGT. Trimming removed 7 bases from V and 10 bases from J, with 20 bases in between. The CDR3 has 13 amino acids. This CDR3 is CASTEGGVAGQYF. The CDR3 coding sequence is TGTGCCAGCACCGAGGGGGGGGTCGCGGGACAGTACTTC.

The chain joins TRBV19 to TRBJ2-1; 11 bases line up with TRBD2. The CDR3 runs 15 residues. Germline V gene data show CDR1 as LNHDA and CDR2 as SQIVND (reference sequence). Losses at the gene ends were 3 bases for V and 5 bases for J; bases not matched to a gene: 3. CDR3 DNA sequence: TGTGCCAGTAGTATGCTAGCGGGAGGAAACAATGAGCAGTTCTTC. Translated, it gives CASSMLAGGNNEQFF.

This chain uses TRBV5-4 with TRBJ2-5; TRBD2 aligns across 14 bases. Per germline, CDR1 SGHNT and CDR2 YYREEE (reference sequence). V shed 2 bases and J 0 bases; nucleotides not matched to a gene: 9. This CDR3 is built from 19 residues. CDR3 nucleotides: TGTGCCAGCAGCTTTTTGCGGACTAGCGGGAGGACATACCAAGAGACCCAGTACTTC. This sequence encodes CASSFLRTSGRTYQETQYF.

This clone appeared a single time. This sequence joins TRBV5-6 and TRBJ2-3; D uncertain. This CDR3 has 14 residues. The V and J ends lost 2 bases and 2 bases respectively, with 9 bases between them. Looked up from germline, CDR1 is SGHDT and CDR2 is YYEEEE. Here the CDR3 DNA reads TGTGCCAGCAGCTTCGAACAGCTCACAGATACGCAGTATTTT. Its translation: CASSFEQLTDTQYF.

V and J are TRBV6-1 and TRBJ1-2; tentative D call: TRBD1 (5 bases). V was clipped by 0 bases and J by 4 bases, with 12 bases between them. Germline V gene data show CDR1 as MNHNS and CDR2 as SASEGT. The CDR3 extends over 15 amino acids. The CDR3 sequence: CASSEAAGNVYGYTF. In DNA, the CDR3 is TGTGCCAGCAGTGAAGCGGCAGGGAATGTCTATGGCTACACCTTC.

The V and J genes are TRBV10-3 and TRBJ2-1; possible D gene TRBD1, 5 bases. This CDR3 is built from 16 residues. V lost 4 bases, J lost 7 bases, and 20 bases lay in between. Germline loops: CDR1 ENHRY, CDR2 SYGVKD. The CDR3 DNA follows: TGTGCCATCAGTGCCCCCCCAGGGTTGGTCATAAATGAGCAGTTCTTC. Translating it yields CAISAPPGLVINEQFF.